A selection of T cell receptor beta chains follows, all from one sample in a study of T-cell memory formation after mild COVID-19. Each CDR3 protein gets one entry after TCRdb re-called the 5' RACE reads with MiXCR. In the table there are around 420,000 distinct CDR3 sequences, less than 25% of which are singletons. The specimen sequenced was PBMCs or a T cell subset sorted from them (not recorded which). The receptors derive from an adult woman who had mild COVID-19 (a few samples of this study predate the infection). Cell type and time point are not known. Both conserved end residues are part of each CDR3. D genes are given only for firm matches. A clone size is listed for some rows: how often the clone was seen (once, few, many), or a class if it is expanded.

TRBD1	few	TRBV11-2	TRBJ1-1	CASSPSGTGNTEAFF
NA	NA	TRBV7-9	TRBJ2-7	CASSSAQQTLWTYEQYF
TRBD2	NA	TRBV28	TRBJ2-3	CASSLASSGGLLDTQYF
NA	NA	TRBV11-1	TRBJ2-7	CASSLGEFGEQYF
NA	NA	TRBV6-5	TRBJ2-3	CASSRHGTRLTDTQYF
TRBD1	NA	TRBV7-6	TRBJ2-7	CASSARPGQSSYEQYF
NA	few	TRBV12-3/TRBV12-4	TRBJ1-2	CASSRDRTSFYGYTF
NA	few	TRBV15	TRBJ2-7	CATSSEGIPYEQYF
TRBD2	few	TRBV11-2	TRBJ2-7	CASRGIAGGPHEQYF
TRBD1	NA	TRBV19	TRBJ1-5	CASSTRTGEVGLNQPQHF
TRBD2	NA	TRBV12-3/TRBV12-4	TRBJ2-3	CASSYGAGSTDTQYF
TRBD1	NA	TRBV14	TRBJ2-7	CASSLTDRVYEQYF
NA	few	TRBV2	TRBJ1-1	CASTLAANTEAFF
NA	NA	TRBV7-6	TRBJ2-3	CASSFKTSTDTQYF
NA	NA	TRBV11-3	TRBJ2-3	CASSYPSYGLGSEGYTQYF
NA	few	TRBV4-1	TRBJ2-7	CASSQASVSYEQYF
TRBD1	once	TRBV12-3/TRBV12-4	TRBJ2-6	CASSLTGGAGANVLTF
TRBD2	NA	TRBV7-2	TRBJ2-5	CASSPGDSGIQETQYF
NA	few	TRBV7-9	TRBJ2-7	CASSSGLTVYEQYF
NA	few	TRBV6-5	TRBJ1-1	CASSYSGDFEAFF
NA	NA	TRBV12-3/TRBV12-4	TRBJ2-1	CASSLAPAREQFF
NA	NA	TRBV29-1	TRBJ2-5	CSVEDLGTQYF
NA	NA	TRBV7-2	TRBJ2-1	CASSLWANEQFF
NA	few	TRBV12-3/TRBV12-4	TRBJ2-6	CASRIQSSGANVLTF
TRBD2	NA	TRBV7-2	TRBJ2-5	CASSRAGVRETQYF
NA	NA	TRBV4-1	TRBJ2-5	CASSQAYPGGALETQYF
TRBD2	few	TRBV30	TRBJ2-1	CAWSVKTSGGSWDEQFF
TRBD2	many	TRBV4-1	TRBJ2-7	CASSPSLGLAGLSSYEQYF
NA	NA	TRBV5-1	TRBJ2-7	CASKTVFSYEQYF